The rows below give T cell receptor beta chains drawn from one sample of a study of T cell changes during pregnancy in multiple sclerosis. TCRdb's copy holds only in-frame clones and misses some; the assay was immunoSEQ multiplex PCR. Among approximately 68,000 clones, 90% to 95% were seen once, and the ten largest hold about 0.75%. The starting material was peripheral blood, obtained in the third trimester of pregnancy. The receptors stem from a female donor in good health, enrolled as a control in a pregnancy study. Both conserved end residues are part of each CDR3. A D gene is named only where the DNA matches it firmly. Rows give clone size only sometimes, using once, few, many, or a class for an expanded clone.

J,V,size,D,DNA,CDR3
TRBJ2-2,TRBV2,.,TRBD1,TGTGCCAGCAGTCGACAGGGGTTGAACACCGGGGAGCTGTTTTTT,CASSRQGLNTGELFF
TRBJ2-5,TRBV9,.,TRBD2,TGTGCCAGCAGCGCCGGACTAGCGGGAGAAGAGACCCAGTACTTC,CASSAGLAGEETQYF
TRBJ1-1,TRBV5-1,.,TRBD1,TGCGCCAGCAGCTTGGGCGGACAGGGTGGGACTGAAGCTTTCTTT,CASSLGGQGGTEAFF
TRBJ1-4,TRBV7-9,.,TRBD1,TGTGCCAGCAGCTCGACAGGGGACGCAACTAATGAAAAACTGTTTTTT,CASSSTGDATNEKLFF
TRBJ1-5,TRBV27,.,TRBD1,TGTGCCAGCACTCCACAGGGGAGACTTTATAGCAATCAGCCCCAGCATTTT,CASTPQGRLYSNQPQHF
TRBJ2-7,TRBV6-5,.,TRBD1,TGTGCCGCCGCCCCGAGGGACAGGGTTTCCTACGAGCAGTACTTC,CAAAPRDRVSYEQYF
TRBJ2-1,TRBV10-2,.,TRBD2,TGCGCCAGTTCACCGGGACTAGCGCTGAACAATGAGCAGTTCTTC,CASSPGLALNNEQFF
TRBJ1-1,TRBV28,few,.,TGTGCCAGCAGGTCCCCAGGACAGATAACTTTCTTT,CASRSPGQITFF
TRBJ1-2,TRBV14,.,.,TGTGCCAGCAGCCAAGATTTGTGGGGCGGCTACACCTTC,CASSQDLWGGYTF
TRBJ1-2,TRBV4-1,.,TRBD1,TGCGCCAGCAGCCAGATTACCCTTCGACAGGGGTTTCAGGGCTACACCTTC,CASSQITLRQGFQGYTF
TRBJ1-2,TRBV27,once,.,TGTGCCAGCAGTCCCCTAACCCCAAGAAATGGCTACACCTTC,CASSPLTPRNGYTF
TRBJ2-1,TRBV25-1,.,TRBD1,TGTGCCAGCAAAGAGGGGGCCTTAGGAAATGAGCAGTTCTTC,CASKEGALGNEQFF
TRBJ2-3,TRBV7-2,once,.,TGTGCCAGCAGCCCCGCGCTGGATACGCAGTATTTT,CASSPALDTQYF
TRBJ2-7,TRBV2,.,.,TGTGCCAGCAGCACAATGGGGCGCTACGAGCAGTACTTC,CASSTMGRYEQYF
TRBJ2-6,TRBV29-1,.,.,TGCAGCGTTGCCGATTGGACAGCCTACTCTGGGGCCAACGTCCTGACTTTC,CSVADWTAYSGANVLTF
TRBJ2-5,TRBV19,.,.,TGTGCCAGTAGTATGGGACACCAGCAAGAGACCCAGTACTTC,CASSMGHQQETQYF
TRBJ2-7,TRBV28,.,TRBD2,TGTGCCAGCAGTCCGAACCTTTCTGTAGCGGGAACCTACGAGCAGTACTTC,CASSPNLSVAGTYEQYF
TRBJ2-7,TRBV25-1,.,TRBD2,TGTGCCAGCAGTGGGACTAGCGGGAGAAGGGGATACGAGCAGTACTTC,CASSGTSGRRGYEQYF
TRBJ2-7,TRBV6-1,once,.,TGTGCCAGCCGTTCCGGGGAGGTGGGCTACGAGCAGTACTTC,CASRSGEVGYEQYF
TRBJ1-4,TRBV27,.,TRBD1,TGTGCCAGCAATATTGGACAGGTGGGGGAAAAACTGTTTTTT,CASNIGQVGEKLFF
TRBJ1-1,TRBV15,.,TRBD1,TGTGCCACCAGCAGAGATCTTCCGGACAGGACAAACACTGAAGCTTTCTTT,CATSRDLPDRTNTEAFF
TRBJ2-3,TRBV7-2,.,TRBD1,TGTGCCAGCAGCCGGGGGACAGGGGAGAATACGCAGTATTTT,CASSRGTGENTQYF
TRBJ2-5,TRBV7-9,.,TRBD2,TGTGCCAGCAGCTCCCTAGCTAGCGGGGGCGGGGAGACCCAGTACTTC,CASSSLASGGGETQYF
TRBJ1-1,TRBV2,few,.,TGTGCCAGCCTTCAGGGTGAAGCTTTCTTT,CASLQGEAFF
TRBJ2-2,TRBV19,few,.,TGTGCCAGTTGCCGAGCGGAATCACGGGCCACCGGGGAGCTGTTTTTT,CASCRAESRATGELFF
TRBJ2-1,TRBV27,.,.,TGTGCCAGCGGAGATCCCCCCTACAATGAGCAGTTCTTC,CASGDPPYNEQFF
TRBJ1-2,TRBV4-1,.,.,TGCGCCAGCAGCCAAGTTCCTCCAGCTAACTATGGCTACACCTTC,CASSQVPPANYGYTF
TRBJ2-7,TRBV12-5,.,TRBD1,TGTGCTAGTGGTTTGGGGACAGGGTTCCACGAGCAGTACTTC,CASGLGTGFHEQYF
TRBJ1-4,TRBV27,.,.,TGTGCCAGCAGTGTCATCAGGACAACTAATGAAAAACTGTTTTTT,CASSVIRTTNEKLFF
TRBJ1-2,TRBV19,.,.,TGTGCCAGTAGTATAGGGGGTCGGACAGTCAACTATGGCTACACCTTC,CASSIGGRTVNYGYTF
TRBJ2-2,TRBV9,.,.,TGTGCCAGCAGCGATCTACGGGGGACCGGGGAGCTGTTTTTT,CASSDLRGTGELFF
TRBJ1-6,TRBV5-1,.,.,TGCGCCAGCAGCTTGGGGCAGACAAATTCACCCCTCCACTTT,CASSLGQTNSPLHF
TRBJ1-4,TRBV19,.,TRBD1,TGTGCCAGTAGCCACGGGACAGCAACTAATGAAAAACTGTTTTTT,CASSHGTATNEKLFF
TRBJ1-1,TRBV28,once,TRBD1,TGTGCCAGCAGTTTCAGGACAGGGGCTAACACTGAAGCTTTCTTT,CASSFRTGANTEAFF
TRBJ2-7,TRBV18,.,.,TGTGCCAGCTCACCAACGGGGTTCCTTTACGAGCAGTACTTC,CASSPTGFLYEQYF
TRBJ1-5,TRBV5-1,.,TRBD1,TGCGCCAGCAGCTTGGACAGGGGGCGAGATCAGCCCCAGCATTTT,CASSLDRGRDQPQHF
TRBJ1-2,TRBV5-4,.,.,TGTGCCAGCAGCGGAGGGATTAACTATGGCTACACCTTC,CASSGGINYGYTF
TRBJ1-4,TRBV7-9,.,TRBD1,TGTGCCAGCAGCCCAGGGACAGGGGGCGTTGAAAAACTGTTTTTT,CASSPGTGGVEKLFF
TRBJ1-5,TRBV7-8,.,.,TGTGCCAGCAGCTTAGCGGCACAGGGTTACGTGGTTCAGCCCCAGCATTTT,CASSLAAQGYVVQPQHF
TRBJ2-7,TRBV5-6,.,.,TGTGCCAGCAGCTCGGGACGGAGGGGTGCCTACGAGCAGTACTTC,CASSSGRRGAYEQYF
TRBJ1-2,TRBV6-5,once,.,TGTGCCAGCAGTTACTCGTTGGGACTCACCTATGGCTACACCTTC,CASSYSLGLTYGYTF
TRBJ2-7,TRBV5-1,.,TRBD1,TGCGCCAGCAGCCCGATACAGGGGGCGGCTAGCTACGAGCAGTACTTC,CASSPIQGAASYEQYF